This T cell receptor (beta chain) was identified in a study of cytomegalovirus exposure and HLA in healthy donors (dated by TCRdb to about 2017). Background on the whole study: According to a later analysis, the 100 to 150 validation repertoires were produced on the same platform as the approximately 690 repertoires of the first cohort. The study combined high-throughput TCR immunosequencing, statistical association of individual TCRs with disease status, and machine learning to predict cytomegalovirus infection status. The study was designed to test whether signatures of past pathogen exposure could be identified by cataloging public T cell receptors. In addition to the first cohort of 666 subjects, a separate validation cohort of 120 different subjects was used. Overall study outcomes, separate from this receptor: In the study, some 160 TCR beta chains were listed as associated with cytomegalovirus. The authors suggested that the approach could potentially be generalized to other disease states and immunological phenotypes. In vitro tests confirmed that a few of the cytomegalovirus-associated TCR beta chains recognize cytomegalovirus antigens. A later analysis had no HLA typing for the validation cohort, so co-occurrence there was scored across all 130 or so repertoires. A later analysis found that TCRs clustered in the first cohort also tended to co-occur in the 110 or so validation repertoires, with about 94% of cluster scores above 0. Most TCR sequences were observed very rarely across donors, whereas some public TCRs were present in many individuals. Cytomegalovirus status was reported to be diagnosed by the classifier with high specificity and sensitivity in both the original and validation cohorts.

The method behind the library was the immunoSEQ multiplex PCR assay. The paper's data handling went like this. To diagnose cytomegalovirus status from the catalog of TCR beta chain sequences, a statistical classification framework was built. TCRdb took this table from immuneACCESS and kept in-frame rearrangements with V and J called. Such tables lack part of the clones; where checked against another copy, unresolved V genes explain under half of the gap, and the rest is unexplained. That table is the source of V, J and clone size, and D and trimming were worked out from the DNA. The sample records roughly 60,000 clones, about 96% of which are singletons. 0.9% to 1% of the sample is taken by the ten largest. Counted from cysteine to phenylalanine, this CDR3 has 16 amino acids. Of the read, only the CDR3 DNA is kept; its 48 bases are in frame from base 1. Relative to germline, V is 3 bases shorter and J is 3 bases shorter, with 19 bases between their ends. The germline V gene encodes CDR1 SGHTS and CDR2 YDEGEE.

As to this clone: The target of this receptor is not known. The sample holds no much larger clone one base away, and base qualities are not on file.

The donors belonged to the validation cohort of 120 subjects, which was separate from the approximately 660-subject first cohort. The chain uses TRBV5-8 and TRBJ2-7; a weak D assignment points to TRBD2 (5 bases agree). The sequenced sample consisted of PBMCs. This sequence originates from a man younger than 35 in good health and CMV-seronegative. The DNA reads TGTGCCAGCAGCTGGATCGGGGTTAGGGCTGACTACGAGCAGTACTTC. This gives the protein CASSWIGVRADYEQYF.